This passage covers 19 T cell receptor beta chains from one sample sequenced in a study of neurological immune-mediated disorders. TCRdb reprocessed the 5' RACE reads with MiXCR, giving one entry per CDR3 protein. The sample holds tens of thousands of distinct CDR3 sequences, 3.5% to 4% seen once. Material: CD4+ T cells from blood. These TCRs come from a woman in her 40s with multiple sclerosis.

By sample fraction, this clonotype is medium-sized (0.01 to 0.1%). This chain uses TRBV7-9 with TRBJ1-2, with 9 bases that match TRBD1. CDR3 length: 13 amino acids. In germline, CDR1 is SEHNR, CDR2 FQNEAQ (reference sequence). The trim removed 5 bases at V and 4 bases at J, leaving 2 bases unmatched. Written as DNA, the CDR3 is TGTGCCAGCAGCCTGGACAGGGGCTATGGCTACACCTTC. Amino acid sequence: CASSLDRGYGYTF.

The V call is TRBV28, the J call TRBJ2-6; D is ambiguous. The CDR3 contains 16 residues. The V gene lost 7 bases and the J gene lost 1 base, with 14 bases spanning the gap. Germline lookup yields CDR1 MDHEN and CDR2 SYDVKM. The CDR3 is CASTTAEDSGANVLTF. DNA for the CDR3: TGTGCCAGCACCACTGCAGAGGATTCTGGGGCCAACGTCCTGACTTTC.

This clonotype was seen repeatedly, ten times or more. This chain connects TRBV7-2 to TRBJ1-5; D is undetermined. Per germline, CDR1 SGHTA and CDR2 FQGNSA. V was pared by 3 bases and J by 0 bases, with 3 bases between. CDR3 length equals 13 residues. The CDR3 DNA reads as TGTGCCAGCAGCTTTTATAGCAATCAGCCCCAGCATTTT. The encoded protein is CASSFYSNQPQHF.

This clonotype has ten or more counts. The chain uses TRBV20-1 and TRBJ2-2; D might be TRBD1 (6 bases). The germline V and J ends were trimmed by 3 bases and 1 base, with 18 bases remaining between them. Germline values: CDR1 DFQATT, CDR2 SNEGSKA (reference sequence). CDR3 length: 17 residues. CDR3: CSARGRDKRGNTGELFF. CDR3 nucleotide sequence: TGCAGTGCTAGGGGCAGGGACAAACGCGGGAACACCGGGGAGCTGTTTTTT.

This clonotype was found many times. The V gene is TRBV12-3 or TRBV12-4, the J gene TRBJ1-1, with no clear D. The CDR3 length is 14 residues. Between the trimmed V and J ends, which lost 5 bases and 1 base, there was a span of 11 bases. The CDR3 here is CASSLQVGNTEAFF. The CDR3 DNA sequence: TGTGCCAGCAGTCTTCAGGTGGGGAACACTGAAGCTTTCTTT.

This clonotype was recorded at least ten times. The rearrangement uses TRBV4-1 and TRBJ1-5; the D is unclear. Trimming removed 5 bases from V and 7 bases from J, with 18 bases in between. The CDR3 length is 15 residues. Per germline, CDR1 MGHRA and CDR2 YSYEKL. The CDR3 here is CASSGRITEEQPQHF. The CDR3 nucleotides are TGCGCCAGCAGCGGCCGGATTACGGAAGAACAGCCCCAGCATTTT.

The sample holds many counts of this clonotype. The chain recombines TRBV11-2 with TRBJ2-1; 12 bases line up with TRBD2. The junction had 7 bases not matched to a gene; V was cut back by 0 bases and J by 7 bases. This CDR3 comprises 17 residues. Per the germline V gene, CDR1 is SGHAT and CDR2 is FQNNGV. CDR3 sequence reads: CASSLDRTSGEGNEQFF. DNA for the CDR3: TGTGCCAGCAGCTTAGATCGGACTAGCGGGGAGGGGAATGAGCAGTTCTTC.

This clonotype was recorded at least ten times. The J gene is TRBJ2-7, the V gene TRBV5-1; maybe TRBD2 (7 bases). The V end was cut by 0 bases, the J end by 5 bases, with 15 bases between. The CDR3 runs to 15 residues. The germline gives CDR1 SGHRS, CDR2 YFSETQ. CDR3 sequence reads: CASSLARGARDEQYF. For the CDR3, the DNA is TGCGCCAGCAGCTTGGCACGGGGGGCTCGAGACGAGCAGTACTTC.

This clonotype showed up many times. CDR3 loop: CASSRTTGSNQPQHF. CDR3 DNA: TGCGCCAGCAGCCGAACGACAGGTAGCAATCAGCCCCAGCATTTT. J is TRBJ1-5 and V is TRBV5-1; D perhaps matches TRBD1 (6 bases). The CDR3 spans 15 residues. Germline V lookup: CDR1 SGHRS, CDR2 YFSETQ. The ends were cut back, 4 bases at V and 0 bases at J, with 11 bases in the middle.

There are many counts of this clonotype. The rearrangement links TRBV11-2 to TRBJ2-1; maybe TRBD2 (5 bases). Germline V gives CDR1 SGHAT, CDR2 FQNNGV. This CDR3 contains 14 residues. V was cut by 5 bases and J by 2 bases, with 10 bases left in between. The CDR3 coding sequence is TGTGCCAGCAGCCCCCGAGGGCCCTACAATGAGCAGTTCTTC. This gives the protein CASSPRGPYNEQFF.

This clonotype was observed at least ten times. In DNA, the CDR3 is TGTGCCAGCAGCCCCCCAGACGGAGAGGAGTATGGCTACACCTTC. Translation: CASSPPDGEEYGYTF. The chain combines TRBV7-2 with TRBJ1-2; D uncertain. Germline CDR1 SGHTA, CDR2 FQGNSA. V was cut by 5 bases and J by 5 bases, with 18 bases left in between. This CDR3 is built from 15 residues.

This clonotype was recorded many times. This sequence joins TRBV5-5 and TRBJ1-3; D unclear. CDR3 size: 16 residues. The germline CDR1 and CDR2 sequences are SGHKS and YYEKEE (reference sequence). The germline V and J ends were trimmed by 2 bases and 0 bases, with 12 bases remaining between them. CDR3 nucleotides: TGTGCCAGCAGCTTTGGCGGGATCGTCTCTGGAAACACCATATATTTT. Translated, it gives CASSFGGIVSGNTIYF.

Many counts were recorded for this clonotype. The chain couples TRBV4-1 to TRBJ1-2; 10 bases agree with TRBD1. This CDR3 is built from 16 residues. Trimming removed 1 base from V and 4 bases from J; junction bases left unmatched: 6. CDR1 MGHRA and CDR2 YSYEKL come from the germline V gene. The CDR3 protein is CASSQVGGQGIYGYTF. For the CDR3, the DNA is TGCGCCAGCAGCCAAGTTGGGGGACAGGGGATCTATGGCTACACCTTC.

This clonotype was seen ten or more times. The chain joins TRBV11-2 to TRBJ2-1, with D possibly TRBD2 on 6 matching bases. The germline V and J ends were trimmed by 2 bases and 1 base, with 12 bases remaining between them. The germline CDR1 and CDR2 sequences are SGHAT and FQNNGV. The CDR3 is 16 residues long. CDR3 in DNA: TGTGCCAGCAGCTTATTTTTGGGGGGTTCCTACAATGAGCAGTTCTTC. This sequence encodes CASSLFLGGSYNEQFF.

This clonotype was recorded at least ten times. The chain uses TRBV5-1 and TRBJ1-1, with a tentative D call TRBD1 (5 bases). The CDR3 consists of 15 residues. Germline assignment: CDR1 SGHRS and CDR2 YFSETQ. Between the trimmed V and J ends, which lost 3 bases and 2 bases, there was a span of 14 bases. The CDR3: CASSSQGPSNTEAFF. The DNA for the CDR3 is TGCGCCAGCAGCTCCCAGGGCCCCTCCAACACTGAAGCTTTCTTT.

In this sample, this clonotype turned up many times. This rearrangement joins TRBV10-3 to TRBJ1-1; 11 bases line up with TRBD1. CDR1 and CDR2 (germline): ENHRY, SYGVKD. V lost 11 bases, J lost 4 bases, and 9 bases stayed unmatched. The CDR3 runs to 14 residues. CDR3 coding DNA: TGTGCCTCCCGGACCGGGACAGGGGGCACTGAAGCTTTCTTT. As protein: CASRTGTGGTEAFF.

This clonotype was observed at least ten times. In DNA form, the CDR3 reads TGTGCCAGCAGCCAGGTCGGGGCGTTCAACGTTCAGTACTTC. Translation gives CASSQVGAFNVQYF. The rearrangement joins TRBV28 to TRBJ2-4, with D possibly called TRBD1 or TRBD2 (5 bases each). With 6 bases removed from V and 11 bases from J, the gap between germline ends came to 20 bases. The CDR3 loop spans 14 amino acids. The germline CDR1 and CDR2 sequences are MDHEN and SYDVKM.

This clonotype was seen many times. This rearrangement joins TRBV20-1 to TRBJ2-2, with D perhaps TRBD1 (6 bases). V lost 5 bases and J lost 0, with 10 bases in between. Germline assignment: CDR1 DFQATT and CDR2 SNEGSKA (reference sequence). The CDR3 covers 14 residues. Written as DNA, the CDR3 is TGCAGTGCTCCTGACAGGACGAACACCGGGGAGCTGTTTTTT. Its translation is CSAPDRTNTGELFF.

This clonotype was seen ten or more times. This rearrangement joins TRBV5-1 to TRBJ1-1, with D unresolved. CDR1 SGHRS and CDR2 YFSETQ come from the germline V gene. With 0 bases removed from V and 6 bases from J, the gap between germline ends came to 6 bases. The CDR3 is 12 amino acids. CDR3 sequence: CASSLEGPEAFF. CDR3 DNA: TGCGCCAGCAGCTTGGAGGGTCCTGAAGCTTTCTTT. Complete variable domain (other parts from reference TRBV5-1 and TRBJ1-1): KAGVTQTPRYLIKTRGQQVTLSCSPISGHRSVSWYQQTPGQGLQFLFEYFSETQRNKGNFPGRFSGRQFSNSRSEMNVSTLELGDSALYLCASSLEGPEAFFGQGTRLTVV.